The 23 T cell receptor beta chains reported below all come from one sample, sequenced in a study of regulatory T cells in long-lasting Graves disease. iRepertoire HTBI primers and Arm-PCR of CDR3 regions built TCR beta libraries. Via MiXCR, TCRdb re-called the multiplex PCR reads, giving one row per CDR3 protein. Of a few hundred thousand distinct CDR3 sequences in the sample, 15% to 20% were seen once. The time point is: newly diagnosed GD, antithyroid drugs for less than 3 months. RNA from PBMCs was the source of the TCR library. The same specimen was also included in a second study, on T cells in Graves' hyperthyroidism and ophthalmopathy.

This sample comprised peripheral blood mononuclear cells (PBMCs), obtained at new diagnosis, from a patient treated with antithyroid drugs. All receptors derive from a woman aged 18-29 years with Graves disease.

In its sample, this clonotype was seen a few times. The chain is built from TRBV6-1 and TRBJ1-6, with 12 nucleotides matching TRBD1. J lost 14 bases, V lost 7 bases, and 9 bases had no gene match. The germline gives CDR1 MNHNS, CDR2 SASEGT. The length of the CDR3 is 14 residues. This chain's CDR3 is CASMAGTGGATLHF. DNA of the CDR3: TGTGCCAGCATGGCCGGGACAGGGGGCGCGACCCTCCACTTT.

The sample holds many counts of this clonotype. The V and J genes are TRBV29-1 and TRBJ2-3, with 8 bases fitting TRBD2. J lost 8 bases, V lost 4 bases, and 8 bases had no gene match. In germline, CDR1 is SQVTM, CDR2 ANQGSEA. This CDR3 comprises 13 residues. In nucleotides, the CDR3 is TGCAGCGTTGGGACTAGCCGAGGCGGTACGCAGTATTTT. Residues: CSVGTSRGGTQYF.

Note on this clonotype: This sequence may be a read error, since a much larger clone differs from it by one base. It is likely a read error, because the conserved phenylalanine at the end of the CDR3 is missing. The chain couples TRBV5-1 to TRBJ2-3; TRBD1 or TRBD2 may be the D gene (5 bases each). The CDR3 runs 15 residues. Per the germline V gene, CDR1 is SGHRS and CDR2 is YFSETQ. The CDR3 here is CASSPGRRRGDTQYS. The CDR3 DNA reads TGTGCCAGCAGCCCGGGACGACGGAGAGGAGATACGCAGTATTCT.

This clonotype came up a few times. V usage is TRBV10-3 and J usage is TRBJ2-7; the D call may be TRBD1 or TRBD2 (5 bases each). There are 19 residues in the CDR3. Germline CDR1 and CDR2: ENHRY and SYGVKD. Trimming cost V 3 bases and J 6 bases, with 30 bases left between them. This chain's CDR3 is CAISEAYPNTGPGTLEQYF. CDR3 DNA: TGTGCCATCAGTGAAGCATACCCCAATACGGGGCCGGGCACCCTCGAGCAGTACTTC.

This clonotype was detected many times. This rearrangement joins TRBV2 to TRBJ1-5; D remains ambiguous. CDR1 and CDR2 (germline): SNHLY, FYNNEI. The V gene lost 3 bases and the J gene lost 3 bases, with 9 bases spanning the gap. The CDR3 is made up of 14 amino acids. The CDR3 nucleotides are TGTGCCAGCAGTGATATAGGGTCCAATCAGCCCCAGCATTTT. Protein product: CASSDIGSNQPQHF.

The chain uses TRBV29-1 and TRBJ1-2, with D possibly TRBD1 on 6 matching bases. Trimming cost V 1 base and J 5 bases, with 14 bases left between them. Germline CDR1 and CDR2: SQVTM and ANQGSEA. The CDR3 consists of 14 residues. The CDR3 DNA sequence: TGCAGCGTTGAAGCTGGAGGGGGAGATTATGGCTACACCTTC. Translating it yields CSVEAGGGDYGYTF.

This clonotype was picked up many times. V gene TRBV3-1 combines with J gene TRBJ2-7, with D perhaps TRBD1 or TRBD2 (5 bases each). The CDR3 covers 16 residues. Trimming left V 4 bases short and J 3 bases short, with 19 bases between. From germline, CDR1 is LGHDT and CDR2 YNNKEL (reference sequence). CDR3 protein: CASSPSIGTDIYEQYF. The CDR3 DNA reads as TGTGCCAGCAGCCCATCCATCGGGACGGACATCTACGAGCAGTACTTC.

This chain uses TRBV2 with TRBJ1-4, with no clear D. V shed 7 bases and J shed 5 bases, with 17 bases lying between them. Germline CDR1 and CDR2: SNHLY and FYNNEI. The CDR3 extends over 15 amino acids. Here the CDR3 DNA reads TGTGCCAGCACCGCGGACCGTCTTAACAATGAAAAACTGTTTTTT. It encodes CASTADRLNNEKLFF.

This chain joins TRBV9 and TRBJ2-3; TRBD2 aligns across 10 bases. Trimming cost V 0 bases and J 2 bases; bases outside gene matches: 6. Germline CDR1 reads SGDLS; CDR2 reads YYNGEE. The CDR3 length is 17 residues. The CDR3 DNA reads as TGTGCCAGCAGCGTAGAGGCTAGCGGGGGAGACACAGATACGCAGTATTTT. It is translated as CASSVEASGGDTDTQYF.

This clonotype was observed at least ten times. The chain couples TRBV28 to TRBJ2-5; D is possibly TRBD1 (5 bases). The CDR3 is 14 amino acids. V was cut by 3 bases and J by 5 bases, with 13 bases left in between. The germline V gene has CDR1 MDHEN and CDR2 SYDVKM. CDR3 residues: CASSFRQGLETQYF. CDR3 nucleotides: TGTGCCAGCAGTTTCCGGCAGGGCCTTGAGACCCAGTACTTC.

This clonotype was seen repeatedly, ten times or more. The rearrangement uses TRBV28 and TRBJ2-1, with 13 positions matching TRBD2. The germline gives CDR1 MDHEN, CDR2 SYDVKM. The junction had 12 bases not matched to a gene; V was cut back by 5 bases and J by 5 bases. This CDR3 has 18 amino acids. CDR3 residues: CASSPGTSGVRGDNEQFF. The CDR3 DNA sequence: TGTGCCAGCAGTCCGGGGACTAGCGGGGTAAGAGGGGACAATGAGCAGTTCTTC. Based on the CDR3 plus reference TRBV28 and TRBJ2-1, the full variable domain is DVKVTQSSRYLVKRTGEKVFLECVQDMDHENMFWYRQDPGLGLRLIYFSYDVKMKEKGDIPEGYSVSREKKERFSLILESASTNQTSMYLCASSPGTSGVRGDNEQFFGPGTRLTVL.

This clonotype was seen a handful of times. V usage is TRBV3-1 and J usage is TRBJ1-1; D perhaps matches TRBD1 (6 bases). The CDR3 loop spans 13 amino acids. Germline V CDR1 and CDR2: LGHDT, YNNKEL (reference sequence). V lost 8 bases and J 4 bases, leaving 14 bases between the germline ends. CDR3 nucleotide sequence: TGTGCCAGCGGCCGGGACACTGGCACTGAAGCTTTCTTT. It is translated as CASGRDTGTEAFF.

At least ten counts were recorded for this clonotype. The chain recombines TRBV5-1 with TRBJ2-1; D gene unclear. CDR3 length: 13 residues. Deletions cut 0 bases from V and 12 bases from J, with 13 bases between. Germline assignment: CDR1 SGHRS and CDR2 YFSETQ. This chain's CDR3 is CASSLGVPRRQFF. CDR3 coding DNA: TGCGCCAGCAGCTTGGGGGTGCCTAGGCGGCAGTTCTTC.

This clonotype was recorded a few times. The chain joins TRBV2 to TRBJ1-6; D may be TRBD1 (6 bases). The V and J ends lost 3 bases and 10 bases respectively, with 16 bases between them. From germline, CDR1 is SNHLY and CDR2 FYNNEI. The CDR3 is 15 amino acids. CDR3 coding DNA: TGTGCCAGCAGTGAGGACAGTATCGGGAACTCACCCCTCCACTTT. Its protein is CASSEDSIGNSPLHF.

About this clonotype itself: A much larger clone lies a single base off, so this may be a read error. This chain uses TRBV6-1 with TRBJ2-7; 7 nucleotides match TRBD1. This CDR3 is built from 13 residues. Germline V gives CDR1 MNHNS, CDR2 SASEGT. With 6 bases clipped from V and 3 bases from J, the junction kept 5 bases outside the gene matches. The DNA for the CDR3 is TGTGCCAGCAGCCCAGGACAGGACTACGAGCAGTACTTC. Translated, it gives CASSPGQDYEQYF.

This clonotype has ten or more counts. V is TRBV3-1 and J is TRBJ1-1; no clear D. V shed 0 bases and J shed 1 base, with 12 bases lying between them. Per the germline V gene, CDR1 is LGHDT and CDR2 is YNNKEL (reference sequence). CDR3 length equals 16 residues. The CDR3 loop reads CASSQDLETPNTEAFF. Written as DNA, the CDR3 is TGTGCCAGCAGCCAAGATCTGGAAACACCGAACACTGAAGCTTTCTTT. Using reference TRBV3-1 and TRBJ1-1 for the parts outside the CDR3, the full variable domain is DTAVSQTPKYLVTQMGNDKSIKCEQNLGHDTMYWYKQDSKKFLKIMFSYNNKELIINETVPNRFSPKSPDKAHLNLHINSLELGDSAVYFCASSQDLETPNTEAFFGQGTRLTVV.

This clonotype has just a few counts. The chain is built from TRBV6-4 and TRBJ2-2; TRBD2 agrees at 7 bases. V was clipped by 6 bases and J by 2 bases; unmatched bases: 12. Germline-derived CDR1 and CDR2 are MRHNA and SNTAGT. CDR3 length: 17 residues. The CDR3 spells CASSPQPGTTNTGELFF. The CDR3 DNA follows: TGTGCCAGCAGCCCCCAGCCCGGGACTACTAACACCGGGGAGCTGTTTTTT.

This clonotype was detected many times. V gene TRBV30 combines with J gene TRBJ1-2, with a tentative D call TRBD1 (5 bases). This CDR3 region has 15 residues. Germline assignment: CDR1 GTSNPN and CDR2 SVGIG (reference sequence). V was pared by 1 base and J by 3 bases, with 15 bases between. This CDR3 is CAWSEQGSPYYGYTF. CDR3 coding DNA: TGTGCCTGGAGTGAGCAGGGATCTCCCTACTATGGCTACACCTTC.

This clonotype was observed many times. The rearrangement joins TRBV28 to TRBJ2-7; maybe TRBD2 (6 bases). The CDR3 consists of 12 residues. The V end lost 4 bases, the J end lost 9 bases, and 13 bases lay between the germline ends. The V gene's germline CDR1 is MDHEN and CDR2 SYDVKM. The CDR3 bases are TGTGCCAGCAGTTCCGGGAGCCCGGGGCAGTACTTC. Encoded protein: CASSSGSPGQYF. Using reference TRBV28 and TRBJ2-7 for the parts outside the CDR3, the full variable domain is DVKVTQSSRYLVKRTGEKVFLECVQDMDHENMFWYRQDPGLGLRLIYFSYDVKMKEKGDIPEGYSVSREKKERFSLILESASTNQTSMYLCASSSGSPGQYFGPGTRLTVT.

The sample holds many counts of this clonotype. The chain carries TRBV29-1 and TRBJ2-3, with D hard to call. Per the germline V gene, CDR1 is SQVTM and CDR2 is ANQGSEA. The CDR3 contains 13 residues. Trimming took 1 base from V and 0 from J, leaving 5 bases between them. As DNA, the CDR3 is TGCAGCGTTGAAGGTTTTAGCACAGATACGCAGTATTTT. Protein product: CSVEGFSTDTQYF.

The J gene is TRBJ2-7, the V gene TRBV27; 7 positions agree with TRBD2. The CDR3 totals 12 residues. In germline, CDR1 is MNHEY, CDR2 SMNVEV (reference sequence). V trimming: 10 bases; J trimming: 3 bases; junction bases outside the gene matches: 6. The CDR3 DNA is TGTGCCACTGGACTAGACCGCTACGAGCAGTACTTC. It specifies CATGLDRYEQYF.

In this sample, this clonotype turned up a few times. V is TRBV11-2 and J is TRBJ2-7, with unresolved D. In germline, CDR1 is SGHAT, CDR2 FQNNGV. V gave up 5 bases and J gave up 3 bases, with 11 bases separating them. This CDR3 has 13 residues. The CDR3 spells CASSNTRNYEQYF. CDR3 sequence (DNA): TGTGCCAGCAGCAACACAAGGAACTACGAGCAGTACTTC.

This clonotype was seen only a few times. This chain connects TRBV5-4 to TRBJ1-1; TRBD1 might be the D (6 bases). The ends were cut back, 4 bases at V and 4 bases at J, with 14 bases in the middle. The CDR3 is 14 amino acids. CDR1 is SGHNT and CDR2 is YYREEE in the germline V gene (reference sequence). CDR3 sequence (DNA): TGTGCCAGCAGCCCGGGGGAGGGGGGCACTGAAGCTTTCTTT. It encodes CASSPGEGGTEAFF.